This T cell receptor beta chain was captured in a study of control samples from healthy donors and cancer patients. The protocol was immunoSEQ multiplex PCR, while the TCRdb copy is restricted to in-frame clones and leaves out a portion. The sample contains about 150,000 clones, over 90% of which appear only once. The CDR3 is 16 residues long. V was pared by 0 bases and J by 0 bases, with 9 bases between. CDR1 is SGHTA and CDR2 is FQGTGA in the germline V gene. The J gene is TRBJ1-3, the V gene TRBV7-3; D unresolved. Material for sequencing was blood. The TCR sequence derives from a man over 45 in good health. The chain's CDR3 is CASSLTSLSSGNTIYF. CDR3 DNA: TGTGCCAGCAGCTTAACCAGTCTTAGCTCTGGAAACACCATATATTTT.